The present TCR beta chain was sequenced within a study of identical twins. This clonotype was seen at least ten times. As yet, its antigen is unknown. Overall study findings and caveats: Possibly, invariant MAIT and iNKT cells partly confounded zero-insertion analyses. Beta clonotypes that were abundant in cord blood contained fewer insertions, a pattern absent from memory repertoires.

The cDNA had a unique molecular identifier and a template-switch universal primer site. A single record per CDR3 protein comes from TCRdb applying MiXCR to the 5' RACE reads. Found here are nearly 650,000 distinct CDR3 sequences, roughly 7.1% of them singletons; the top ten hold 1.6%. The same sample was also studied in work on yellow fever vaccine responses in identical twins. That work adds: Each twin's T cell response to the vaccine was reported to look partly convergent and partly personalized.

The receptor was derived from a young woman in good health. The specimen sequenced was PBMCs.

The CDR3 bases are TGTGCCAGCAGTTTAGGCCAGGGGGCGAATTCACCCCTCCACTTT. Translated, it gives CASSLGQGANSPLHF. The chain links TRBV12-3 or TRBV12-4 to TRBJ1-6, with 8 bases that match TRBD1. This CDR3 spans 15 amino acids. Trimming cost V 1 base and J 7 bases; bases outside gene matches: 3.